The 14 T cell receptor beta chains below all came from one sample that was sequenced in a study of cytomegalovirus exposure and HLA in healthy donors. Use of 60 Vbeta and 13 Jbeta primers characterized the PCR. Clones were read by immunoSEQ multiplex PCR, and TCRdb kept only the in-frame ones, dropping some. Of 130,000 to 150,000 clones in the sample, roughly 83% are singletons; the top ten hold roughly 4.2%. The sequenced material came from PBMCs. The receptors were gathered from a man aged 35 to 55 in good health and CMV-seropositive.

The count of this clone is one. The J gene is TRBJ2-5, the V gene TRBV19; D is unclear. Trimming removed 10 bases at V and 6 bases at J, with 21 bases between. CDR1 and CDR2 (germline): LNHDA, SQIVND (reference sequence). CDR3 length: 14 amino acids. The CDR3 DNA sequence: TGTGCCACTACCCAAACGTTGTACAGCCAGACCCAGTACTTC. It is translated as CATTQTLYSQTQYF.

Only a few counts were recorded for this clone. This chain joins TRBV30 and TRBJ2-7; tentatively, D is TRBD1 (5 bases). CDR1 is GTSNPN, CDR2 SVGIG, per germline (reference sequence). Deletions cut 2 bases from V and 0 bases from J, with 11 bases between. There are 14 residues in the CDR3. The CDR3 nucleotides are TGTGCCTGGAGTTCCGGACACTTCTCCTACGAGCAGTACTTC. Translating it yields CAWSSGHFSYEQYF.

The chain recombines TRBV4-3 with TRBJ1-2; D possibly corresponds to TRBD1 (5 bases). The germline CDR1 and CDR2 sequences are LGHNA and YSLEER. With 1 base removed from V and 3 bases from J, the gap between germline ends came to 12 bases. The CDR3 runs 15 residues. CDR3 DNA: TGCGCCAGCAGCCAAGGCCCCAGGGTAGACTATGGCTACACCTTC. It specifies CASSQGPRVDYGYTF.

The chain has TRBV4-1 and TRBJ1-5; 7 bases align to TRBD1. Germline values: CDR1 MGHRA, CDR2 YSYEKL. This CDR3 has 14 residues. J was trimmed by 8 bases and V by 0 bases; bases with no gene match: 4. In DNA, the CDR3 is TGCGCCAGCAGCCAAGACGGCAGGGGGGAGCCCCAGCATTTT. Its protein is CASSQDGRGEPQHF.

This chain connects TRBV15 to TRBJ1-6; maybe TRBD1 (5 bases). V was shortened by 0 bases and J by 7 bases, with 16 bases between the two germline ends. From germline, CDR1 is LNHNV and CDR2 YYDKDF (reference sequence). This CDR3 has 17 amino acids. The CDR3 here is CATSREIGGGKNSPLHF. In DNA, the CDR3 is TGTGCCACCAGCAGAGAAATCGGGGGGGGGAAGAATTCACCCCTCCACTTT. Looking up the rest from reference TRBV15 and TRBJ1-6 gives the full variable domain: DAMVIQNPRYQVTQFGKPVTLSCSQTLNHNVMYWYQQKSSQAPKLLFHYYDKDFNNEADTPDNFQSRRPNTSFCFLDIRSPGLGDTAMYLCATSREIGGGKNSPLHFGNGTRLTVT.

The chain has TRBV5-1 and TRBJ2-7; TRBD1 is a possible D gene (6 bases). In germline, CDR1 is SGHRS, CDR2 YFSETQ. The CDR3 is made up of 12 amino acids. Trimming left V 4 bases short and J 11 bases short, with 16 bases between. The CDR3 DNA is TGCGCCAGCAGCCTCGAACAGGGTGGTGAGTACTTC. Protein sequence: CASSLEQGGEYF.

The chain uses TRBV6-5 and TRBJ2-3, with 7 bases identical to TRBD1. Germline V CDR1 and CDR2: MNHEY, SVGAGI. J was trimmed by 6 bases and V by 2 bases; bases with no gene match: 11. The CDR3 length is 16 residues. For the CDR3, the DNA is TGTGCCAGCAGTTACCGTGAGACAGGGTATCAGGATACGCAGTATTTT. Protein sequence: CASSYRETGYQDTQYF.

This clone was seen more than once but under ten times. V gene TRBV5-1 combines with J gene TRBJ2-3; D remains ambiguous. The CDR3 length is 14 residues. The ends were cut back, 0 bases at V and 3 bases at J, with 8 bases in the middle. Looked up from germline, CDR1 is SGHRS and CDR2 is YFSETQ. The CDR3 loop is CASSLDLYTDTQYF. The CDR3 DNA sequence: TGCGCCAGCAGCTTGGATCTGTATACAGATACGCAGTATTTT.

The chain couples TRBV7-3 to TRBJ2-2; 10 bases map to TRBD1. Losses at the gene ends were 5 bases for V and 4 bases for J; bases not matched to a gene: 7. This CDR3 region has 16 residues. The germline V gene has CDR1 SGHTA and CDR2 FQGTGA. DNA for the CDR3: TGTGCCAGCAGCCCCGACAGGGGGCGGGGCACCGGGGAGCTGTTTTTT. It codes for CASSPDRGRGTGELFF.

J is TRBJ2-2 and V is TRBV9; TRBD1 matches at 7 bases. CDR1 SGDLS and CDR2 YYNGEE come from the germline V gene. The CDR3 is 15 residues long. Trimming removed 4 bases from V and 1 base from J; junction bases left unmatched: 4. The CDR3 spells CASSPRTGNTGELFF. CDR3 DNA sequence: TGTGCCAGCAGCCCCCGGACAGGGAACACCGGGGAGCTGTTTTTT. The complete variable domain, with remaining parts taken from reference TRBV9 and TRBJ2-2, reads DSGVTQTPKHLITATGQRVTLRCSPRSGDLSVYWYQQSLDQGLQFLIQYYNGEERAKGNILERFSAQQFPDLHSELNLSSLELGDSALYFCASSPRTGNTGELFFGEGSRLTVL.

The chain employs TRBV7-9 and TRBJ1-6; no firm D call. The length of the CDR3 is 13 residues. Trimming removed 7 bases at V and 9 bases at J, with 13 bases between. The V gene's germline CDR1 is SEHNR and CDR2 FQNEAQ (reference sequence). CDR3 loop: CASNGGPSSPLHF. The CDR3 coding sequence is TGTGCCAGCAACGGAGGCCCGAGTTCACCCCTCCACTTT.

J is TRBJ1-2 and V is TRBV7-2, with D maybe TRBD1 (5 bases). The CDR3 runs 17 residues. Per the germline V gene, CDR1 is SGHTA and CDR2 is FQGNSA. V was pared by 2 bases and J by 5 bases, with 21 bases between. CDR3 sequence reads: CASSLLSGQTWGYGYTF. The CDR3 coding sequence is TGTGCCAGCAGCTTACTTTCCGGACAAACCTGGGGTTATGGCTACACCTTC.

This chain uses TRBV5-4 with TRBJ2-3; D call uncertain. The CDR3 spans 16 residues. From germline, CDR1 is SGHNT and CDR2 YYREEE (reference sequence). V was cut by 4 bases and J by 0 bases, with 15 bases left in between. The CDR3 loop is CASSPDTFISTDTQYF. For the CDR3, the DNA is TGTGCCAGCAGCCCAGACACTTTTATTAGCACAGATACGCAGTATTTT.

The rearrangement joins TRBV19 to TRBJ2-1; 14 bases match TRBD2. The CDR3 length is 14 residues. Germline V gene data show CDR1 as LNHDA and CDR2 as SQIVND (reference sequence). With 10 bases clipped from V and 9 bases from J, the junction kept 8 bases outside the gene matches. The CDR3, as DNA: TGTGCCACCAGACTAGCGGGGGGGTTTGGTGAGCAGTTCTTC. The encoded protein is CATRLAGGFGEQFF.